These 31 T cell receptor beta chains share one sample of origin, sequenced in a study of blood T cell repertoires in COVID-19. Sequencing used immunoSEQ multiplex PCR; TCRdb keeps in-frame clones, though not all of them. Among about 260,000 clones listed, roughly 88% were seen once. The sample was PBMCs or T cells enriched from blood (not recorded which). These receptors all come from a woman aged 40-49 years who had been exposed to COVID-19.

The chain is built from TRBV2 and TRBJ2-2; D gene ambiguous. V dropped 9 bases and J dropped 3 bases, with 5 bases sitting between them. The CDR3 runs to 11 residues. Per germline, CDR1 SNHLY and CDR2 FYNNEI. The CDR3 sequence: CASLYTGELFF. The CDR3 coding sequence is TGTGCCAGTTTATACACCGGGGAGCTGTTTTTT.

This sequence joins TRBV6-2 or TRBV6-3 and TRBJ1-5; TRBD1 is a possible D gene (6 bases). The CDR3 totals 17 residues. Trimming cost V 2 bases and J 4 bases, with 18 bases left between them. Germline CDR1 is MNHEY and CDR2 is SVGEGT. The CDR3 DNA reads TGTGCCAGCAGTTACACAACAGGGATGATTACGAATCAGCCCCAGCATTTT. Its protein is CASSYTTGMITNQPQHF.

The chain joins TRBV4-2 to TRBJ1-2; D possibly corresponds to TRBD1 (6 bases). This CDR3 is 17 amino acids long. The germline gives CDR1 LGHNA, CDR2 YNFKEQ. The ends were cut back, 1 base at V and 4 bases at J, with 19 bases in the middle. CDR3 residues: CASSQAARQAHLYGYTF. DNA of the CDR3: TGTGCCAGCAGCCAAGCAGCCCGACAGGCCCACCTCTATGGCTACACCTTC.

This clone occurred a few times. The rearrangement joins TRBV7-2 to TRBJ1-1; the D gene is possibly TRBD1 (6 bases). Germline V CDR1 and CDR2: SGHTA, FQGNSA. Trimming cost V 0 bases and J 4 bases, with 9 bases left between them. The CDR3 covers 14 residues. The CDR3 sequence is CASSLARGFTEAFF. CDR3 DNA: TGTGCCAGCAGCTTAGCCAGGGGCTTCACTGAAGCTTTCTTT.

The V and J genes are TRBV7-9 and TRBJ2-7; TRBD1 matches at 7 bases. Germline values: CDR1 SEHNR, CDR2 FQNEAQ (reference sequence). J gave up 4 bases and V 3 bases, and 6 bases lay outside the gene matches. The CDR3 runs to 14 residues. CDR3 region: CASSLEDRSYEQYF. CDR3 nucleotides: TGTGCCAGCAGCTTGGAGGACAGGTCGTACGAGCAGTACTTC.

Regarding this clone: This CDR3 is also generated by other DNA sequences in the sample. The rearrangement uses TRBV7-3 and TRBJ1-1; D might be TRBD1 (5 bases). Germline loops: CDR1 SGHTA, CDR2 FQGTGA. Trimming cost V 2 bases and J 1 base, with 5 bases left between them. This CDR3 has 13 amino acids. The CDR3 coding sequence is TGTGCCAGCAGCTTAGGACAGAACACTGAAGCTTTCTTT. Amino acid sequence: CASSLGQNTEAFF.

This chain connects TRBV3-1 (or the pseudogene TRBV3-2) to TRBJ1-6, with D tentatively TRBD1 (5 bases). From germline, CDR1 is LGHDT and CDR2 YNNKEL (reference sequence). The CDR3 is 14 residues long. V shed 1 base and J shed 9 bases, with 10 bases lying between them. The chain's CDR3 is CASSQGARVSPLHF. The CDR3 DNA reads TGTGCCAGCAGCCAAGGGGCCAGGGTTTCACCCCTCCACTTT.

The chain recombines TRBV27 with TRBJ1-5; D may be TRBD1 (6 bases). The CDR3 extends over 14 amino acids. V lost 5 bases, J lost 7 bases, and 15 bases lay in between. Per the germline V gene, CDR1 is MNHEY and CDR2 is SMNVEV (reference sequence). This CDR3 reads CASSPLTGAQPQHF. The CDR3 bases are TGTGCCAGCAGTCCGCTGACAGGCGCCCAGCCCCAGCATTTT.

V is TRBV5-3 and J is TRBJ2-4; 7 positions match TRBD1. TRBV5-3 is given ORF status, its function remaining uncertain. This CDR3 spans 14 amino acids. J was trimmed by 3 bases and V by 5 bases; bases with no gene match: 5. The CDR3 region is CARRPGTDKNIQYF. In nucleotides, the CDR3 is TGTGCCAGAAGGCCCGGGACAGACAAAAACATTCAGTACTTC.

This chain connects TRBV18 to TRBJ2-3; a possible D gene is TRBD1 (6 bases). The CDR3 spans 15 residues. Per germline, CDR1 KGHSH and CDR2 LQKENI. V lost 2 bases, J lost 2 bases, and 11 bases lay in between. The chain's CDR3 is CASSPSGAVTDTQYF. The CDR3 bases are TGTGCCAGCTCACCATCAGGGGCAGTCACAGATACGCAGTATTTT.

V gene TRBV18 combines with J gene TRBJ1-4, with D unresolved. Trimming removed 5 bases at V and 8 bases at J, with 6 bases between. CDR1 KGHSH and CDR2 LQKENI come from the germline V gene. CDR3 length: 11 residues. Here the CDR3 DNA reads TGTGCCAGCTCAGGAGCGGAAAAACTGTTTTTT. It is translated as CASSGAEKLFF. The entire variable domain, with the rest obtained from reference TRBV18 and TRBJ1-4, is as follows: NAGVMQNPRHLVRRRGQEARLRCSPMKGHSHVYWYRQLPEEGLKFMVYLQKENIIDESGMPKERFSAEFPKEGPSILRIQQVVRGDSAAYFCASSGAEKLFFGSGTQLSVL.

This clone appeared once. The junction departs from the called germline gene at one end, perhaps through a read error. The chain employs TRBV5-1 and TRBJ1-2, with TRBD1 identical over 8 bases. Germline V CDR1 and CDR2: SGHRS, YFSETQ. CDR3 length: 12 amino acids. The CDR3 region is CASSLDREGYTF. In DNA, the CDR3 is TGTGCCAGCAGCTTGGACAGGGAAGGCTACACCTTC.

This rearrangement joins TRBV11-2 to TRBJ2-6; D call uncertain. The CDR3 sequence is 14 residues long. Germline V gene sequence: CDR1 SGHAT, CDR2 FQNNGV. V was clipped by 5 bases and J by 4 bases, with 9 bases between them. DNA of the CDR3: TGTGCCAGCAGCCCGAGCTTCGGGGCCAACGTCCTGACTTTC. Translating gives CASSPSFGANVLTF.

V and J are TRBV4-1 and TRBJ1-2; TRBD1 might be the D (6 bases). The CDR3 runs to 14 residues. V was shortened by 1 base and J by 5 bases, with 11 bases between the two germline ends. Germline CDR1 is MGHRA and CDR2 is YSYEKL. CDR3 sequence reads: CASSQGRGEYGYTF. The CDR3 DNA reads as TGCGCCAGCAGCCAAGGCAGGGGAGAATATGGCTACACCTTC.

The V gene is TRBV6-2 or TRBV6-3, the J gene TRBJ1-6; D gene uncertain. The germline gives CDR1 MNHEY, CDR2 SVGEGT. CDR3 length: 16 amino acids. Trimming took 5 bases from V and 0 from J, leaving 11 bases between them. The CDR3 DNA is TGTGCCAGCAGTCTCCTTCCGAGCTCCTATAATTCACCCCTCCACTTT. Translating it yields CASSLLPSSYNSPLHF.

The chain links TRBV28 to TRBJ1-4; possibly TRBD1 for D (5 bases). V lost 7 bases to trimming and J lost 5 bases, with 8 bases between them. Per germline, CDR1 MDHEN and CDR2 SYDVKM. The CDR3 runs to 12 residues. The CDR3 sequence: CASKEGNEKLFF. The CDR3 DNA follows: TGTGCCAGCAAGGAGGGGAATGAAAAACTGTTTTTT. The full variable domain, with the rest looked up from reference TRBV28 and TRBJ1-4, is DVKVTQSSRYLVKRTGEKVFLECVQDMDHENMFWYRQDPGLGLRLIYFSYDVKMKEKGDIPEGYSVSREKKERFSLILESASTNQTSMYLCASKEGNEKLFFGSGTQLSVL.

CDR3 in DNA: TGTGCCAGTAGTTCGGGGTCAGGTTGGCCTGGAAACACCATATATTTT. It is translated as CASSSGSGWPGNTIYF. The chain couples TRBV19 to TRBJ1-3; D is undetermined. The CDR3 contains 16 residues. Trimming left V 5 bases short and J 2 bases short, with 16 bases between. Germline CDR1 LNHDA, CDR2 SQIVND (reference sequence).

In this sample, this clone turned up once. The chain joins TRBV7-2 to TRBJ2-3; TRBD2 might be the D (7 bases). The germline CDR1 and CDR2 sequences are SGHTA and FQGNSA. CDR3 size: 17 residues. The germline V and J ends were trimmed by 1 base and 3 bases, with 17 bases remaining between them. This chain's CDR3 is CASSLVFGGAGTDTQYF. CDR3 in DNA: TGTGCCAGCAGCTTAGTATTTGGGGGGGCTGGGACAGATACGCAGTATTTT.

The V call is TRBV18, the J call TRBJ2-6; TRBD1 is a possible D gene (5 bases). The V end lost 1 base, the J end lost 2 bases, and 9 bases lay between the germline ends. This CDR3 has 16 residues. CDR1 and CDR2 (germline): KGHSH, LQKENI. CDR3: CASSPLQGPGANVLTF. The CDR3 DNA sequence: TGTGCCAGCTCACCACTCCAGGGCCCTGGGGCCAACGTCCTGACTTTC.

Only a few counts were recorded for this clone. The rearrangement links TRBV10-3 to TRBJ2-1; 11 positions match TRBD1. This CDR3 contains 18 residues. V was pared by 3 bases and J by 1 base, with 8 bases of the junction left unmatched. From germline, CDR1 is ENHRY and CDR2 SYGVKD. The CDR3 sequence: CAISDSTGTGGSYNEQFF. The DNA of the CDR3 is TGTGCCATCAGTGATAGTACAGGGACAGGGGGATCCTACAATGAGCAGTTCTTC.

The rearrangement links TRBV24-1 to TRBJ2-2; D gene ambiguous. V lost 0 bases, J lost 2 bases, and 6 bases lay in between. This CDR3 spans 15 amino acids. Germline assignment: CDR1 KGHDR and CDR2 SFDVKD. For the CDR3, the DNA is TGTGCCACCAGTGATTTGCCCCCTAACACCGGGGAGCTGTTTTTT. It yields the protein CATSDLPPNTGELFF.

A word on this clone: One junction end does not reproduce the germline sequence, and a read error may be involved. This rearrangement joins TRBV5-1 to TRBJ1-1; D remains ambiguous. Germline V lookup: CDR1 SGHRS, CDR2 YFSETQ. The CDR3 consists of 15 residues. The CDR3 coding sequence is TGTGCCAGCAGCGGGGATAGCGGCATGAACACTGAAGCTTTCTTT. Protein product: CASSGDSGMNTEAFF.

As concerns this clone: At one boundary the junction diverges from the germline segment, which might be a read error. The chain couples TRBV6-6 to TRBJ1-3; D call uncertain. The germline V gene encodes CDR1 MNHNY and CDR2 SVGAGI (reference sequence). The CDR3 spans 14 residues. DNA for the CDR3: TGTGCCAGCAGTTACCAGGACTCTCGAAACACCATATATTTT. Protein sequence: CASSYQDSRNTIYF.

The gene calls are TRBV28 and TRBJ1-1; weak D call: TRBD1 (5 bases). This CDR3 region has 15 residues. The germline V gene encodes CDR1 MDHEN and CDR2 SYDVKM. V lost 2 bases, J lost 0 bases, and 10 bases lay in between. CDR3 protein: CASSLGQGMNTEAFF. For the CDR3, the DNA is TGTGCCAGCAGTTTAGGGCAGGGCATGAACACTGAAGCTTTCTTT.

A single count supports this clone. V and J are TRBV19 and TRBJ2-4; D is perhaps TRBD2 (6 bases). V lost 3 bases, J lost 9 bases, and 15 bases lay in between. The CDR3 sequence is 14 residues long. CDR1 LNHDA and CDR2 SQIVND come from the germline V gene (reference sequence). CDR3 bases: TGTGCCAGTAGTATTGACCACTCCGGGGGCATTCAGTACTTC. Translating gives CASSIDHSGGIQYF.

The genes are TRBV7-9 and TRBJ1-6; 8 bases are a match to TRBD1. The trim removed 3 bases at V and 8 bases at J, leaving 0 bases unmatched. Per the germline V gene, CDR1 is SEHNR and CDR2 is FQNEAQ (reference sequence). The CDR3 is 13 amino acids. The CDR3 DNA sequence: TGTGCCAGCAGCTTGACAGGGGATTCACCCCTCCACTTT. Translated, it gives CASSLTGDSPLHF.

This chain uses TRBV6-5 with TRBJ1-5, with D tentatively TRBD1 (5 bases). The CDR3 length is 15 residues. Trimming pared 8 bases from V and 4 bases from J, leaving 18 bases between. Germline CDR1 and CDR2: MNHEY and SVGAGI. The CDR3 sequence: CASDSPAGLNQPQHF. Written as DNA, the CDR3 is TGTGCCAGCGACAGCCCGGCGGGGTTAAATCAGCCCCAGCATTTT.

The chain combines TRBV18 with TRBJ2-5; TRBD1 matches 8 bases. Per germline, CDR1 KGHSH and CDR2 LQKENI. V gave up 0 bases and J gave up 2 bases; unmatched junction bases: 5. The CDR3 consists of 16 residues. The DNA of the CDR3 is TGTGCCAGCTCACCACCTACCAGGGGGCTACAAGAGACCCAGTACTTC. Protein sequence: CASSPPTRGLQETQYF. Full variable domain (outside the CDR3, taken from reference TRBV18 and TRBJ2-5): NAGVMQNPRHLVRRRGQEARLRCSPMKGHSHVYWYRQLPEEGLKFMVYLQKENIIDESGMPKERFSAEFPKEGPSILRIQQVVRGDSAAYFCASSPPTRGLQETQYFGPGTRLLVL.

This clone has just one count. The chain carries TRBV10-2 and TRBJ1-3, with a tentative D call TRBD1 (6 bases). The CDR3 runs 15 residues. Between the trimmed V and J ends, which lost 2 bases and 0 bases, there was a span of 8 bases. Germline CDR1 reads WSHSY; CDR2 reads SAAADI. CDR3 in amino acids: CASSEVRGSGNTIYF. DNA for the CDR3: TGCGCCAGCAGTGAGGTCAGGGGCTCTGGAAACACCATATATTTT.

This clone was seen a single time. V gene TRBV19 combines with J gene TRBJ1-2; 8 nucleotides align to TRBD1. After removal of 3 bases from V and 4 bases from J, the junction contained 4 bases not matched to a gene. Germline V gene sequence: CDR1 LNHDA, CDR2 SQIVND (reference sequence). The CDR3 length is 14 residues. CDR3 bases: TGTGCCAGTAGTATGGCCGGACAGGGCTATGGCTACACCTTC. It encodes CASSMAGQGYGYTF.

The chain has TRBV6-5 and TRBJ1-5; D unresolved. There are 15 residues in the CDR3. Germline V gene sequence: CDR1 MNHEY, CDR2 SVGAGI. V lost 6 bases, J lost 0 bases, and 12 bases lay in between. This CDR3 reads CASRPQVLSNQPQHF. The DNA of the CDR3 is TGTGCCAGCAGACCCCAGGTTCTTAGCAATCAGCCCCAGCATTTT.